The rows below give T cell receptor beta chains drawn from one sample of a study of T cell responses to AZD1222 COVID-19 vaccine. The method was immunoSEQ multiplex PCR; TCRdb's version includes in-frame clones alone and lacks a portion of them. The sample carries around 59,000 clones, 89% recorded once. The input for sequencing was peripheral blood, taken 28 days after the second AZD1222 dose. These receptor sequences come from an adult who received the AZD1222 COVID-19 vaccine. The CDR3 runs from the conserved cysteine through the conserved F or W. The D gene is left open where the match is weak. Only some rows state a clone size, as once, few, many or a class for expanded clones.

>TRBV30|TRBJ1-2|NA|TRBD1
CARDRGYGYTF
TGTGCCCGGGACAGGGGGTATGGCTACACCTTC
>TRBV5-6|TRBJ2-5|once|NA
CASSFRGWETQYF
TGTGCCAGCAGCTTCCGGGGTTGGGAGACCCAGTACTTC
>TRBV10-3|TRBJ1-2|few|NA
CAITTLGGYGYTF
TGTGCCATCACCACTCTTGGGGGCTATGGCTACACCTTC
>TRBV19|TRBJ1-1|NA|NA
CASSVQGGSTEAFF
TGTGCCAGTAGCGTACAGGGTGGCAGCACTGAAGCTTTCTTT
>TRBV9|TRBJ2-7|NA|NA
CASSAHWGVPYEQYF
TGTGCCAGCAGCGCCCACTGGGGGGTTCCCTACGAGCAGTACTTC
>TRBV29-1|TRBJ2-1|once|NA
CSAQPMDEQFF
TGCAGCGCCCAACCAATGGATGAGCAGTTCTTC
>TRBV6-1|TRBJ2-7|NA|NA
CASSESRLQGGYEQYF
TGTGCCAGCAGTGAATCTCGGCTACAGGGCGGGTACGAGCAGTACTTC
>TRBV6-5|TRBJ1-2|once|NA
CASSYSQSPKRGYTF
TGTGCCAGCAGTTACTCGCAATCCCCTAAGCGGGGCTACACCTTC
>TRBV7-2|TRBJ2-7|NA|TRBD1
CASSLPFRGQGLFSLEQYF
TGTGCCAGCAGCCTCCCCTTCCGGGGACAGGGCCTGTTTTCGTTAGAGCAGTACTTC
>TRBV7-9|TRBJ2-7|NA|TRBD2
CASSIREGSYEQYF
TGTGCCAGCAGCATCCGGGAGGGCTCCTACGAGCAGTACTTC
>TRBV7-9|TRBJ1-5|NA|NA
CASSPNLQGGRNQPQHF
TGTGCCAGCAGCCCCAACCTACAGGGAGGGCGCAATCAGCCCCAGCATTTT
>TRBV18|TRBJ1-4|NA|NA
CATREATNEKLFF
TGTGCCACCCGGGAGGCAACTAATGAAAAACTGTTTTTT
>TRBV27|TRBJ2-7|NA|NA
CASSLDLQEQYF
TGTGCCAGCAGTTTGGACCTCCAAGAGCAGTACTTC
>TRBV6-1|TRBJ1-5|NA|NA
CASSEAGTTGISNQPQHF
TGTGCCAGCAGTGAAGCGGGAACTACAGGAATTAGCAATCAGCCCCAGCATTTT
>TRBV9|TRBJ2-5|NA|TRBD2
CASSVGGREQETQYF
TGTGCCAGCAGCGTAGGCGGGAGAGAGCAAGAGACCCAGTACTTC
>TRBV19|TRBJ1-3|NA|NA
CAIKGVGNTIYF
TGTGCCATCAAGGGGGTCGGAAACACCATATATTTT
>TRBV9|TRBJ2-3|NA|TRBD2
CASSPGGEDTQYF
TGTGCCAGCAGCCCCGGGGGGGAGGATACGCAGTATTTT
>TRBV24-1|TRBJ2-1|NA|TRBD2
CATSDPGLAGANEQFF
TGTGCCACCAGTGACCCGGGACTAGCGGGAGCGAATGAGCAGTTCTTC
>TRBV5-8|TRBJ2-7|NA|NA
CASSLRVGEQYF
TGTGCCAGCAGCTTGAGAGTGGGCGAGCAGTACTTC
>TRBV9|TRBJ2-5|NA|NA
CASSVSAVQETQYF
TGTGCCAGCAGCGTATCGGCCGTACAAGAGACCCAGTACTTC
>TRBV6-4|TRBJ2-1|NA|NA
CASTPGGRSYNEQFF
TGTGCCAGCACCCCTGGTGGTCGCTCCTACAATGAGCAGTTCTTC
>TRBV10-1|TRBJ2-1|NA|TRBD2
CASSDRLAGEGQFF
TGCGCCAGCAGTGATCGACTAGCGGGAGAGGGGCAGTTCTTC
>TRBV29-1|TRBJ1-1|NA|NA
CSVEDRGTPNTEAFF
TGCAGCGTTGAAGATCGGGGGACACCGAACACTGAAGCTTTCTTT
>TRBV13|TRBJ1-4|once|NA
CASSLTGQPNEKLFF
TGTGCCAGCAGCTTAACCGGGCAGCCTAATGAAAAACTGTTTTTT
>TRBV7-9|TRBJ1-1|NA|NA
CASSYQAPMNTEAFF
TGTGCCAGCAGCTATCAGGCGCCCATGAACACTGAAGCTTTCTTT
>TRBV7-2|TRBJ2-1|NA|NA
CASSLNLGPTEQFF
TGTGCCAGCAGCTTAAATTTGGGCCCCACTGAGCAGTTCTTC
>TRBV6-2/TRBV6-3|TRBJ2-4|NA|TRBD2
CASSYSREVTSGRAENIQYF
TGTGCCAGCAGTTACTCGCGGGAGGTGACTAGCGGGAGGGCCGAGAACATTCAGTACTTC
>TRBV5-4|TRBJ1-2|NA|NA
CASSQDSGFYGYTF
TGTGCCAGCAGCCAGGACAGTGGGTTCTATGGCTACACCTTC
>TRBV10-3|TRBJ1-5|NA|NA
CAISESGDNQPQHF
TGTGCCATCAGTGAGTCCGGAGACAATCAGCCCCAGCATTTT
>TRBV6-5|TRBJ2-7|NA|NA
CASRMGGPLYEQYF
TGTGCCAGCAGGATGGGGGGCCCTCTCTACGAGCAGTACTTC
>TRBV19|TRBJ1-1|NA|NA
CASSSVVGTEAFF
TGTGCCAGTAGCTCCGTGGTAGGTACTGAAGCTTTCTTT
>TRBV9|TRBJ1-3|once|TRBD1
CASSPTTGPGNTIYF
TGTGCCAGCAGCCCCACGACAGGGCCTGGAAACACCATATATTTT
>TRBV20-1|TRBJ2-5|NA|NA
CSAGKQETQYF
TGCAGTGCCGGGAAACAAGAGACCCAGTACTTC
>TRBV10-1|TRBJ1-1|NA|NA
CARPAAANTEAFF
TGCGCCAGGCCGGCGGCTGCGAACACTGAAGCTTTCTTT
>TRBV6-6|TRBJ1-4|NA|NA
CASSSGLGEKLFF
TGTGCCAGCAGTTCCGGACTGGGAGAAAAACTGTTTTTT
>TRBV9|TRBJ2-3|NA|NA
CASSARDSTDTQYF
TGTGCCAGCAGCGCCCGGGACAGCACAGATACGCAGTATTTT
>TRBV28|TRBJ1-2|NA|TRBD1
CASSLPDRGSYGYTF
TGTGCCAGCAGTTTACCCGACAGGGGTAGCTATGGCTACACCTTC
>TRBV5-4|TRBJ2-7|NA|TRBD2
CASTLAGGPSYEQYF
TGTGCCAGCACACTAGCGGGAGGCCCCTCCTACGAGCAGTACTTC
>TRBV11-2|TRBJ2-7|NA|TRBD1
CASRRDRGPWVHEQYF
TGTGCCAGCAGGCGGGACAGGGGGCCGTGGGTCCACGAGCAGTACTTC
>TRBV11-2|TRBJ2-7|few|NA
CASSLDSTAYEQYF
TGTGCCAGCAGCTTAGACAGCACAGCCTACGAGCAGTACTTC
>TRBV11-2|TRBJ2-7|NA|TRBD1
CASSPPGTGGNEQYF
TGTGCCAGCAGCCCCCCCGGGACAGGGGGTAACGAGCAGTACTTC
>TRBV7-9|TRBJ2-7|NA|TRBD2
CASSLVRGEVREQYF
TGTGCCAGCAGCTTAGTTCGGGGGGAAGTGCGCGAGCAGTACTTC
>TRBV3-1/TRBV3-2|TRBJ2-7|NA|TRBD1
CASSGSWDRAHYEQYF
TGTGCCAGCAGCGGGAGTTGGGACAGAGCACACTACGAGCAGTACTTC
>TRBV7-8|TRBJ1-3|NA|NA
CASSLNPTGSGNTIYF
TGTGCCAGCAGCTTAAATCCCACTGGATCTGGAAACACCATATATTTT
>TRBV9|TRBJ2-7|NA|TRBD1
CASSPPTGQAYEQYF
TGTGCCAGCAGCCCCCCCACGGGACAGGCCTACGAGCAGTACTTC
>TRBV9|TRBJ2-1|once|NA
CASSVASDNEQFF
TGTGCCAGCAGCGTAGCTTCAGACAATGAGCAGTTCTTC
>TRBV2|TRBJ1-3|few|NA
CASRGMPGNTIYF
TGTGCCAGCAGGGGAATGCCTGGAAACACCATATATTTT
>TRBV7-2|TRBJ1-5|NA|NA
CASSLASNQPQHF
TGTGCCAGCAGCTTAGCCAGCAATCAGCCCCAGCATTTT
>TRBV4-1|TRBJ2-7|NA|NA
CASSQWAAVTYEQYF
TGCGCCAGCAGCCAATGGGCAGCTGTTACCTACGAGCAGTACTTC
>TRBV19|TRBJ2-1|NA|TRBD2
CASSIITWGTSGRVYNEQFF
TGTGCCAGTAGTATTATTACTTGGGGGACTAGCGGGAGGGTCTACAATGAGCAGTTCTTC
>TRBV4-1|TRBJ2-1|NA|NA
CASSGLGRGANYNEQFF
TGCGCCAGCAGCGGGTTAGGCAGGGGGGCTAACTACAATGAGCAGTTCTTC